The present T cell receptor (beta chain) was sequenced within a study of regulatory T cells in long-lasting Graves disease. This sample's time point: persistent/refractory GD, antithyroid drugs over 5 years with positive TRAb. The TCR library was made from RNA extracted from PBMCs. The germline gives CDR1 MNHNS, CDR2 SASEGT. CDR3 length equals 13 residues. Between the trimmed V and J ends, which lost 6 bases and 4 bases, there was a span of 12 bases. Assembly of TCR beta libraries relied on iRepertoire HTBI primers together with Arm-PCR of CDR3 regions. TCRdb itself ran the multiplex PCR reads through MiXCR, one entry per CDR3 protein. The sample holds some 300,000 distinct CDR3 sequences; around 23% are singletons and the top ten take just over 55%.

The receptor's source is a female donor with Graves disease. V and J are TRBV6-1 and TRBJ2-5, with D maybe TRBD1 (6 bases). The sequences come from peripheral blood mononuclear cells (PBMCs), collected when the disease was refractory, from a patient treated with antithyroid drugs. The CDR3 bases are TGTGCCAGCAGCCCGGACAGAAGAGAGACCCAGTACTTC. This codes for CASSPDRRETQYF.